The clone carrying this TCR beta chain has more than one count but fewer than ten. Germline lookup yields CDR1 SGHTA and CDR2 FQGTGA. V shed 5 bases, J shed 5 bases, and the junction held 13 bases outside the gene matches. This CDR3 region has 16 residues. TCRdb's table, derived via immunoSEQ multiplex PCR, lists solely in-frame clones and lacks some. Seen here are around 140,000 clones, about 76% observed once, and the top ten hold more than 8%. This sample was taken from a study of blood T cell repertoires in COVID-19. The chain has TRBV7-3 and TRBJ2-5; 8 positions agree with TRBD1. The sequence derives from a human donor in a cohort sampled during active COVID-19. Material for sequencing was peripheral blood. As DNA, the CDR3 is TGTGCCAGCAGCCACGATCCCGGGACAGGAAGGGAGACCCAGTACTTC. Translated, it gives CASSHDPGTGRETQYF.